The 32 T cell receptor beta chains below come from one sample, sequenced in a study of CD8 T cells in ankylosing spondylitis. Findings and limits, study-wide: Characteristic, it appeared, of ankylosing spondylitis blood was a TCR beta motif of fewer than 10 highly homologous variants.

TCRdb re-called the 5' RACE reads with MiXCR, one entry per CDR3 protein. There are about 450,000 distinct CDR3 sequences in the sample; roughly 26% occur only once, and 0.75% to 0.9% lies in the top ten. These receptors are not linked to any known antigen. Sequenced sample: blood, either unsorted or a sorted T cell fraction (not recorded which). The receptors here all came from a male donor with ankylosing spondylitis.

This clonotype was recorded a few times. The J gene is TRBJ1-1, the V gene TRBV5-1, with D hard to call. V lost 2 bases, J lost 2 bases, and 7 bases lay in between. The CDR3 consists of 13 residues. Germline V gene lookup returns CDR1 SGHRS and CDR2 YFSETQ. The CDR3, as DNA: TGCGCCAGCAGCTTTGACAAAAACACTGAAGCTTTCTTT. Amino acid sequence: CASSFDKNTEAFF.

This clonotype was seen ten or more times. This sequence joins TRBV5-1 and TRBJ1-1; D not certain. The V gene lost 2 bases and the J gene lost 7 bases, with 12 bases spanning the gap. Germline V gene sequence: CDR1 SGHRS, CDR2 YFSETQ. The CDR3 runs to 13 residues. The CDR3 is CASSFGEGFEAFF. The CDR3 DNA is TGCGCCAGCAGCTTTGGGGAAGGGTTTGAAGCTTTCTTT.

This clonotype turned up a few times. The chain has TRBV29-1 and TRBJ1-5; 11 nucleotides agree with TRBD1. Trimming at V came to 6 bases and at J to 3 bases, leaving 4 bases not matched to a gene. This CDR3 region has 14 residues. In germline, CDR1 is SQVTM, CDR2 ANQGSEA. CDR3 residues: CSVAGQGANQPQHF. For the CDR3, the DNA is TGCAGCGTAGCCGGACAGGGGGCCAATCAGCCCCAGCATTTT.

This clonotype has ten or more counts. This sequence joins TRBV3-1 and TRBJ1-5; the match to TRBD1 covers 7 bases. The length of the CDR3 is 14 residues. The germline CDR1 and CDR2 sequences are LGHDT and YNNKEL (reference sequence). V lost 4 bases and J lost 3; bases outside the gene matches: 3. The CDR3 region is CASSPRGLNQPQHF. DNA of the CDR3: TGTGCCAGCAGCCCAAGGGGGCTCAATCAGCCCCAGCATTTT.

This chain joins TRBV24-1 and TRBJ2-5; TRBD1 agrees at 10 bases. CDR1 is KGHDR and CDR2 is SFDVKD in the germline V gene. Trimming took 3 bases from V and 4 from J; bases not matched to a gene: 4. This CDR3 comprises 15 residues. CDR3 sequence reads: CATSDPGQGSETQYF. CDR3 coding DNA: TGTGCCACCAGTGATCCGGGACAGGGGTCAGAGACCCAGTACTTC.

Only a few counts were recorded for this clonotype. As DNA, the CDR3 is TGCGCCAGCAGCTTTGGACAGGGAGGGACGACCACTGAAGCTTTCTTT. This translates into CASSFGQGGTTTEAFF. The J gene is TRBJ1-1, the V gene TRBV5-1; 8 bases match TRBD1. The CDR3 contains 16 residues. V trimming: 2 bases; J trimming: 4 bases; junction bases outside the gene matches: 10. CDR1 SGHRS and CDR2 YFSETQ come from the germline V gene.

J is TRBJ1-1 and V is TRBV5-1, with D unresolved. The CDR3 loop spans 15 amino acids. Germline V gene sequence: CDR1 SGHRS, CDR2 YFSETQ. V was clipped by 4 bases and J by 8 bases, with 21 bases between them. CDR3 sequence reads: CASSPEGRRGTEAFF. Here the CDR3 DNA reads TGCGCCAGCAGCCCCGAGGGCCGCCGGGGAACGGAAGCTTTCTTT.

This clonotype has only a few counts. This sequence joins TRBV5-1 and TRBJ2-3; D not certain. Germline CDR1 reads SGHRS; CDR2 reads YFSETQ. The V and J ends lost 4 bases and 0 bases respectively, with 9 bases between them. CDR3 length: 14 residues. CDR3 region: CASSALLSTDTQYF. CDR3 sequence (DNA): TGCGCCAGCAGCGCATTACTAAGCACAGATACGCAGTATTTT.

This clonotype came up many times. This chain uses TRBV5-1 with TRBJ2-1, with 12 bases fitting TRBD2. The CDR3 loop spans 17 amino acids. Unmatched junction bases numbered 5, after V lost 0 bases and J lost 4 bases. Germline CDR1 reads SGHRS; CDR2 reads YFSETQ. The chain's CDR3 is CASSLVLGLAGYNEQFF. CDR3 DNA: TGCGCCAGCAGCTTGGTCCTAGGACTAGCGGGATACAATGAGCAGTTCTTC.

The rearrangement uses TRBV3-1 and TRBJ2-2, with D perhaps assigned TRBD1 or TRBD2 (6 bases each). The V and J ends lost 7 bases and 2 bases respectively, with 14 bases between them. This CDR3 spans 15 amino acids. CDR1 LGHDT and CDR2 YNNKEL come from the germline V gene (reference sequence). Written as DNA, the CDR3 is TGTGCCAGCAAACAGGGTAGCGGTAACACCGGGGAGCTGTTTTTT. Translating gives CASKQGSGNTGELFF.

The chain recombines TRBV12-3 or TRBV12-4 with TRBJ1-6; D is ambiguous. Trimming removed 6 bases at V and 11 bases at J, with 23 bases between. There are 16 residues in the CDR3. The CDR3 DNA reads TGTGCCAGCAGCCCGGAGCTGCTGAGTGCCAATCCACCCCTCCACTTT. This encodes CASSPELLSANPPLHF.

This clonotype was observed many times. The chain carries TRBV12-3 or TRBV12-4 and TRBJ1-1, with TRBD1 matching over 12 bases. V was pared by 6 bases and J by 6 bases, with 11 bases of the junction left unmatched. This CDR3 region has 16 residues. The CDR3 here is CASSPVAGQGAAEAFF. CDR3 bases: TGTGCCAGCAGCCCCGTCGCGGGACAGGGGGCTGCTGAAGCTTTCTTT.

This clonotype was counted only a few times. This sequence joins TRBV4-1 and TRBJ2-1, with D perhaps TRBD1 (5 bases). V was cut by 0 bases and J by 6 bases, with 15 bases left in between. CDR3 length: 16 residues. Germline loops: CDR1 MGHRA, CDR2 YSYEKL. CDR3 sequence reads: CASSQEGRVFSNEQFF. CDR3 sequence (DNA): TGCGCCAGCAGCCAAGAGGGCAGGGTTTTTTCCAATGAGCAGTTCTTC.

This clonotype occurred a few times. The chain joins TRBV3-1 to TRBJ1-5; maybe TRBD1 (5 bases). The CDR3 has 13 residues. Trimming pared 8 bases from V and 2 bases from J, leaving 10 bases between. CDR1 is LGHDT, CDR2 YNNKEL, per germline (reference sequence). The CDR3 nucleotides are TGTGCCAGCGGTCAAGGGGGCAATCAGCCCCAGCATTTT. This codes for CASGQGGNQPQHF.

In its sample, this clonotype was seen a few times. The rearrangement uses TRBV2 and TRBJ2-3; 9 bases are a match to TRBD1. V shed 8 bases and J 1 base; nucleotides not matched to a gene: 7. From germline, CDR1 is SNHLY and CDR2 FYNNEI. The CDR3 sequence is 15 residues long. This chain's CDR3 is CASLRRDRGTDTQYF. The CDR3 nucleotides are TGTGCCAGCCTGAGGCGGGACAGGGGCACAGATACGCAGTATTTT.

The table lists this clonotype with a few counts. This rearrangement joins TRBV7-2 to TRBJ2-7, with D possibly matching TRBD1 (6 bases). Trimming stripped 6 bases from V and 6 bases from J, with 15 bases between. CDR1 is SGHTA and CDR2 is FQGNSA in the germline V gene. This CDR3 spans 13 amino acids. The CDR3 region has the DNA TGTGCCAGCAGTGCCGACAGGAGACTCGAGCAGTACTTC. Translating it yields CASSADRRLEQYF.

J is TRBJ1-1 and V is TRBV6-1; 8 bases are a match to TRBD1. This CDR3 is built from 13 residues. The J segment lost 6 bases and the V segment lost 7 bases, leaving 7 bases of the junction unmatched. Germline lookup yields CDR1 MNHNS and CDR2 SASEGT. The CDR3 nucleotides read TGTGCCAGCATATTAGGACAGGGCCCTGAAGCTTTCTTT. It translates to CASILGQGPEAFF.

The chain carries TRBV25-1 and TRBJ2-5, with D hard to call. Germline V gene data show CDR1 as MGHDK and CDR2 as SYGVNS. This CDR3 contains 16 residues. V was shortened by 1 base and J by 7 bases, with 19 bases between the two germline ends. CDR3 in DNA: TGTGCCAGCAGTGAATTTGTGGCAGGCGCATTGGGGACCCAGTACTTC. This gives the protein CASSEFVAGALGTQYF.

The V call is TRBV20-1, the J call TRBJ2-1; 9 bases fit TRBD2. With V trimmed by 5 bases and J by 1 base, 6 bases remained unmatched. The CDR3 consists of 15 residues. Germline V gene sequence: CDR1 DFQATT, CDR2 SNEGSKA (reference sequence). The CDR3 is CSARLSGSSYNEQFF. In nucleotides, the CDR3 is TGCAGTGCTCGACTTAGCGGGAGTTCCTACAATGAGCAGTTCTTC.

This sequence joins TRBV6-2 or TRBV6-3 and TRBJ2-1, with unresolved D. CDR1 MNHEY and CDR2 SVGEGT come from the germline V gene. Trimming took 6 bases from V and 7 from J, leaving 16 bases between them. The CDR3 extends over 14 amino acids. This chain's CDR3 is CASSPPGALNEQFF. The CDR3 DNA is TGTGCCAGCAGCCCCCCCGGCGCGCTTAATGAGCAGTTCTTC.

This clonotype was counted a few times. The J gene is TRBJ1-4, the V gene TRBV20-1, with D tentatively TRBD1 (5 bases). The CDR3 is 13 residues long. Trimming shortened V by 7 bases and J by 5 bases, and 14 bases separated the two germline ends. Germline V gene data show CDR1 as DFQATT and CDR2 as SNEGSKA (reference sequence). The DNA for the CDR3 is TGCAGTGTCCTAGACAGAGGGAATGAAAAACTGTTTTTT. Translating it yields CSVLDRGNEKLFF.

V usage is TRBV6-1 and J usage is TRBJ1-5; D is possibly TRBD1 (5 bases). Per the germline V gene, CDR1 is MNHNS and CDR2 is SASEGT. V was cut by 7 bases and J by 8 bases, with 18 bases left in between. The CDR3 runs 14 residues. The CDR3, as DNA: TGTGCCAGCACCTCGGGGGGGTCAGGCGAGCCCCAGCATTTT. It translates to CASTSGGSGEPQHF.

The chain couples TRBV29-1 to TRBJ1-1; D is possibly TRBD1 (5 bases). CDR3 size: 14 residues. Trimming left V 6 bases short and J 5 bases short, with 19 bases between. CDR1 is SQVTM, CDR2 ANQGSEA, per germline. CDR3 amino acids: CSVKITGVRTEAFF. The CDR3, as DNA: TGCAGCGTGAAGATTACGGGGGTGAGGACTGAAGCTTTCTTT.

The sample holds a few counts of this clonotype. The chain joins TRBV20-1 to TRBJ2-5; D remains unclear. V shed 6 bases and J shed 0 bases, with 5 bases lying between them. CDR3 length equals 11 residues. Germline CDR1 DFQATT, CDR2 SNEGSKA (reference sequence). The CDR3 protein is CSAQDQETQYF. The DNA for the CDR3 is TGCAGTGCCCAGGACCAAGAGACCCAGTACTTC.

V gene TRBV6-2 or TRBV6-3 combines with J gene TRBJ2-5; 10 positions match TRBD2. V dropped 6 bases and J dropped 5; count of bases not matched to a gene: 6. Germline assignment: CDR1 MNHEY and CDR2 SVGEGT. The CDR3 loop spans 14 amino acids. CDR3 coding DNA: TGTGCCAGCAGAACAGCGGGAGGGTCGGAGACCCAGTACTTC. It codes for CASRTAGGSETQYF.

This clonotype was detected a few times. The chain has TRBV29-1 and TRBJ2-5, with D possibly being TRBD2 (6 bases). V lost 4 bases and J 0 bases, leaving 18 bases between the germline ends. Germline values: CDR1 SQVTM, CDR2 ANQGSEA. CDR3 length: 16 amino acids. The chain's CDR3 is CSVGSGEYWYQETQYF. The CDR3 bases are TGCAGCGTTGGTTCGGGGGAGTATTGGTACCAAGAGACCCAGTACTTC.

In this sample, this clonotype turned up a few times. This chain connects TRBV20-1 to TRBJ2-2; 7 bases map to TRBD2. CDR3 length equals 13 residues. Germline V gene lookup returns CDR1 DFQATT and CDR2 SNEGSKA (reference sequence). V shed 5 bases, J shed 5 bases, and the junction held 5 bases outside the gene matches. The CDR3 loop is CSAGRGGTGELFF. The CDR3 nucleotides read TGCAGTGCTGGGAGGGGTGGGACCGGGGAGCTGTTTTTT.

V gene TRBV18 combines with J gene TRBJ2-1; either TRBD1 or TRBD2 may supply D (5 bases each). V shed 3 bases and J shed 5 bases, with 8 bases lying between them. Germline V gives CDR1 KGHSH, CDR2 LQKENI. The CDR3 contains 13 residues. In nucleotides, the CDR3 is TGTGCCAGCTCACCCGTGGGGGACAATGAGCAGTTCTTC. Protein sequence: CASSPVGDNEQFF.

The V call is TRBV7-7, the J call TRBJ2-1; the match to TRBD2 covers 8 bases. In germline, CDR1 is SSHAT, CDR2 FNYEAQ (reference sequence). J lost 5 bases, V lost 0 bases, and 0 bases had no gene match. The CDR3 runs to 14 residues. The CDR3 region is CASSLASGDNEQFF. The CDR3 region has the DNA TGTGCCAGCAGCTTAGCTAGCGGGGACAATGAGCAGTTCTTC.

The V call is TRBV3-1, the J call TRBJ2-1; D ambiguous. The germline V gene has CDR1 LGHDT and CDR2 YNNKEL (reference sequence). V was trimmed by 3 bases and J by 6 bases, leaving 9 bases between them. This CDR3 comprises 13 residues. The CDR3, as DNA: TGTGCCAGCAGCCATGACTGGGGCAATGAGCAGTTCTTC. Translated, it gives CASSHDWGNEQFF.

The chain combines TRBV12-3 or TRBV12-4 with TRBJ1-2, with a tentative D call TRBD1 (6 bases). The V end was cut by 6 bases, the J end by 3 bases, with 14 bases between. CDR3 length: 14 amino acids. Written as DNA, the CDR3 is TGTGCCAGCAGGTTACAGGGTACGCACTATGGCTACACCTTC. This translates into CASRLQGTHYGYTF.

The chain carries TRBV7-2 and TRBJ2-7; D not certain. Germline V CDR1 and CDR2: SGHTA, FQGNSA. The CDR3 loop spans 12 amino acids. V lost 5 bases and J 6 bases, leaving 11 bases between the germline ends. The CDR3 here is CASSHPRIEQYF. The CDR3 region has the DNA TGTGCCAGCAGCCACCCCCGGATCGAGCAGTACTTC.